This entry describes one TCR beta chain. A second PCR, run for about 6 to 11 cycles, used a sample-barcoded 5' primer plus a J-beta primer mix. A minimum of 2.5 million CDR3-containing paired-end reads was obtained for each sample. TCRdb ran MiXCR on the 5' RACE reads and lists one entry per CDR3 protein. The repertoire holds 1.5 million to 2 million distinct CDR3 sequences, with roughly a third as singletons. It was ten milliliters of peripheral blood that were drawn from each donor. This sample stems from a study of blood T cells in healthy people across ages. Germline V CDR1 and CDR2: LGHNA, YNFKEQ. The ends were cut back, 5 bases at V and 5 bases at J, with 15 bases in the middle. This CDR3 region has 14 residues.

This sequence joins TRBV4-2 and TRBJ2-5; the D gene is possibly TRBD1 (7 bases). The specimen sequenced was blood. The receptor was isolated from a woman aged 25-40 years in good health. The chain's CDR3 is CASSEDRSGETQYF. Written as DNA, the CDR3 is TGTGCCAGCAGCGAGGACAGGAGCGGGGAGACCCAGTACTTC.